This entry lists 4 T cell receptor beta chains sequenced from one sample in a study of shared clonotypes between healthy human individuals. TCRdb keeps only in-frame clones here, not all; method: immunoSEQ multiplex PCR. The table has approximately 1.5 million clones, just under 99% seen once. Sequencing used naive CD4+ T cells sorted from blood. Subset defined: CD45RA+ positively selected. These receptor sequences come from a man aged 25 to 45 in good health.

The chain joins TRBV5-1 to TRBJ1-2; 7 bases line up with TRBD1. This CDR3 is built from 16 residues. Germline V gene sequence: CDR1 SGHRS, CDR2 YFSETQ. V was pared by 1 base and J by 3 bases, with 9 bases of the junction left unmatched. CDR3 in DNA: TGCGCCAGCAGCTTGCAGGGGGGCGAAGGGTACTATGGCTACACCTTC. Its translation: CASSLQGGEGYYGYTF.

In regard to this clone: The same CDR3 is also encoded by other DNA sequences in this sample. The chain links TRBV11-3 to TRBJ2-7; 9 nucleotides line up with TRBD1. Trimming cost V 5 bases and J 4 bases; bases outside gene matches: 3. Germline loops: CDR1 SGHNT, CDR2 YENEEA. The CDR3 has 13 amino acids. For the CDR3, the DNA is TGTGCCAGCAGCCGGGACAGGGAGTACGAGCAGTACTTC. It yields the protein CASSRDREYEQYF.

The chain has TRBV20-1 and TRBJ2-7, with unresolved D. CDR1 and CDR2 from the germline V gene are DFQATT and SNEGSKA (reference sequence). Trimming took off 0 bases at V and 6 bases at J, with 3 bases between the two ends. The CDR3 length is 10 residues. This CDR3 is CSARDLEQYF. CDR3 bases: TGCAGTGCTAGAGATCTCGAGCAGTACTTC.

The CDR3 region is CSVGNGGGEQFF. The CDR3 coding sequence is TGCAGCGTTGGGAATGGGGGAGGTGAGCAGTTCTTC. The chain has TRBV29-1 and TRBJ2-1; perhaps TRBD2 as D (6 bases). This CDR3 has 12 amino acids. V dropped 4 bases and J dropped 9 bases, with 13 bases sitting between them. Germline lookup yields CDR1 SQVTM and CDR2 ANQGSEA.